This T cell receptor (beta chain) was documented in a study of cytomegalovirus exposure and HLA in healthy donors. General observations from the study: Researchers reported that a few CMV-associated chains were confirmed in vitro as CMV antigen-specific.

Remarks on this clone: Its specificity is not known.

V dropped 0 bases and J dropped 7 bases, with 22 bases sitting between them. The germline gives CDR1 SGHTA, CDR2 FQGTGA. The CDR3 totals 18 residues. Primers for the PCR totalled 60 Vbeta and 13 Jbeta. Clones were read by immunoSEQ multiplex PCR, and TCRdb kept only the in-frame ones, dropping some. The repertoire holds 200,000 to 250,000 clones, with 80% to 85% as singletons. The rearrangement uses TRBV7-3 and TRBJ2-1; TRBD1 is a possible D gene (6 bases). Sequenced: PBMCs. The sequence derives from a woman in her sixties or seventies in good health and CMV-seropositive. CDR3 bases: TGTGCCAGCAGCTTAACGTCTCTGGGACAACGATTAAGTAATGAGCAGTTCTTC. This encodes CASSLTSLGQRLSNEQFF.